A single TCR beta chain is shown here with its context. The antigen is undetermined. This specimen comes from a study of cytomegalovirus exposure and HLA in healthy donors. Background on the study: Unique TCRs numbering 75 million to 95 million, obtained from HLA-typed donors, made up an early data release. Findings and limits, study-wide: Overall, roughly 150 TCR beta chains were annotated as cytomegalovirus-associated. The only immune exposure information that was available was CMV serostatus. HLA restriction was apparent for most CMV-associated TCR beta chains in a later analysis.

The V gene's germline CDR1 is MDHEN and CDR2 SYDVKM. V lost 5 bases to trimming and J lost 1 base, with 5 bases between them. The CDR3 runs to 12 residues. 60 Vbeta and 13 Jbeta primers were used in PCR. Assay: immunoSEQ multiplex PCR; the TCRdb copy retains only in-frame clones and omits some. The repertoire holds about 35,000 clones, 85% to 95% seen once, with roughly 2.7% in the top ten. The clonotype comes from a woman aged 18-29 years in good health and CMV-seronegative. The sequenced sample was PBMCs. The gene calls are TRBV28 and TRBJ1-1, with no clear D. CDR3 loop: CASSIANTEAFF. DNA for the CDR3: TGTGCCAGCAGTATAGCGAACACTGAAGCTTTCTTT.